One sample yielded the 11 T cell receptor beta chains listed below, sequenced in a study of shared clonotypes between healthy human individuals. Here immunoSEQ multiplex PCR was the method, and the copy in TCRdb shows in-frame clones only, minus some. The sample gives approximately 2.5 million clones, roughly 93% of which show up once; around 0.37% is in the top ten. The sequenced sample was naive CD4+ T cells from PBMCs. Subset in this sample: CD45RA+ positively selected. The origin of the receptors is a man between 18 and 29 years old in good health. Some clones in this sample may be carry-over from other donors' samples.

CDR3 bases: TGTGCCACCCGCGTGGGGGGGTCGACCGTCTATGGCTACACCTTC. Amino acid sequence: CATRVGGSTVYGYTF. The chain links TRBV6-1 to TRBJ1-2; D possibly corresponds to TRBD1 (5 bases). The germline V gene has CDR1 MNHNS and CDR2 SASEGT. The ends were cut back, 10 bases at V and 4 bases at J, with 22 bases in the middle. The CDR3 is made up of 15 amino acids.

This chain joins TRBV19 and TRBJ1-4; D not certain. The germline gives CDR1 LNHDA, CDR2 SQIVND (reference sequence). CDR3 length: 16 amino acids. With 6 bases removed from V and 0 bases from J, the gap between germline ends came to 14 bases. The CDR3: CASRNGRVATNEKLFF. The CDR3 bases are TGTGCCAGTAGAAATGGTAGGGTTGCAACTAATGAAAAACTGTTTTTT.

The chain has TRBV28 and TRBJ2-7; D is perhaps TRBD1 or TRBD2 (5 bases each). The CDR3 consists of 15 residues. The V and J ends lost 4 bases and 4 bases respectively, with 17 bases between them. CDR1 is MDHEN, CDR2 SYDVKM, per germline. The DNA for the CDR3 is TGTGCCAGCAGTTCGGCCGGGGCCCTCGAGTACGAGCAGTACTTC. Protein: CASSSAGALEYEQYF.

The chain employs TRBV7-9 and TRBJ2-7, with D uncertain. Trimming took off 1 base at V and 3 bases at J, with 10 bases between the two ends. Germline V gene data show CDR1 as SEHNR and CDR2 as FQNEAQ (reference sequence). The CDR3 sequence is 14 residues long. The CDR3 DNA follows: TGTGCCAGCAGCTTAGGGCAGTACAACTACGAGCAGTACTTC. The encoded protein is CASSLGQYNYEQYF.

The J gene is TRBJ2-3, the V gene TRBV11-3; D unclear. This CDR3 has 13 amino acids. V was shortened by 5 bases and J by 6 bases, with 12 bases between the two germline ends. CDR1 is SGHNT, CDR2 YENEEA, per germline. CDR3 in amino acids: CASSPNAWDTQYF. For the CDR3, the DNA is TGTGCCAGCAGCCCTAACGCGTGGGATACGCAGTATTTT.

The chain employs TRBV15 and TRBJ2-1; no reliable D call. Trimming removed 5 bases at V and 0 bases at J, with 8 bases between. Looked up from germline, CDR1 is LNHNV and CDR2 is YYDKDF (reference sequence). The CDR3 has 14 residues. CDR3 coding DNA: TGTGCCACCAGCTTTGGGCGCTCCTACAATGAGCAGTTCTTC. Its translation: CATSFGRSYNEQFF.

In this sample, this clone turned up once. The gene calls are TRBV11-2 and TRBJ2-2, with 11 nucleotides matching TRBD2. V shed 8 bases and J 5 bases; nucleotides not matched to a gene: 10. The CDR3 has 16 residues. Per germline, CDR1 SGHAT and CDR2 FQNNGV. In DNA, the CDR3 is TGTGCCAGCGGCATCTTAGCGGGAGGGCGTACCGGGGAGCTGTTTTTT. This encodes CASGILAGGRTGELFF.

The genes are TRBV7-2 and TRBJ1-2, with TRBD1 matching 9 bases. Germline values: CDR1 SGHTA, CDR2 FQGNSA. CDR3 size: 18 residues. Trimming at V came to 4 bases and at J to 0 bases, leaving 12 bases not matched to a gene. CDR3 sequence (DNA): TGTGCCAGCAGCTCCTCCCCTGACAGGGGGAAAGCTAACTATGGCTACACCTTC. Translated, it gives CASSSSPDRGKANYGYTF.

This clone was counted a single time. The V call is TRBV9, the J call TRBJ2-5, with D maybe TRBD1 (5 bases). The germline V and J ends were trimmed by 4 bases and 1 base, with 11 bases remaining between them. Germline-derived CDR1 and CDR2 are SGDLS and YYNGEE. This CDR3 spans 14 amino acids. The CDR3 nucleotides read TGTGCCAGCAGCCAAGGGGCAGCCCAAGAGACCCAGTACTTC. As protein: CASSQGAAQETQYF.

On this clone: Other nucleotide sequences from this sample produce the same CDR3. The chain recombines TRBV5-1 with TRBJ2-1; TRBD2 agrees at 8 bases. This CDR3 comprises 15 residues. V trimming: 4 bases; J trimming: 1 base; junction bases outside the gene matches: 4. The germline V gene has CDR1 SGHRS and CDR2 YFSETQ. The DNA for the CDR3 is TGCGCCAGCAGCCCCTTAGCGGGGTCCTACAATGAGCAGTTCTTC. This translates into CASSPLAGSYNEQFF.

This sequence joins TRBV9 and TRBJ1-1; D is undetermined. The CDR3 has 14 amino acids. V was cut by 4 bases and J by 0 bases, with 10 bases left in between. Germline CDR1 SGDLS, CDR2 YYNGEE. Here the CDR3 reads CASSPHPVNTEAFF. CDR3 nucleotides: TGTGCCAGCAGCCCCCACCCGGTGAACACTGAAGCTTTCTTT. Full variable domain (missing parts from reference TRBV9 and TRBJ1-1): DSGVTQTPKHLITATGQRVTLRCSPRSGDLSVYWYQQSLDQGLQFLIQYYNGEERAKGNILERFSAQQFPDLHSELNLSSLELGDSALYFCASSPHPVNTEAFFGQGTRLTVV.